This T cell receptor (beta chain) was recorded in a study of human T cells and chemical hapten exposure. Study details: Upper inner arm skin measuring around 2 cm by around 2 cm received 2% DPC for sensitization. In the roughly 25-week study, patients were dosed weekly with diphenylcyclopropenone on the scalp throughout. Epicutaneous patch tests delivered 0.01% DPC to the upper back, with evaluation at 6 days. Regarding the study as a whole: With DPC sensitization, TCRs exceeding 1 in 1000 frequency showed no change.

The length of the CDR3 is 14 residues. Germline CDR1 reads DFQATT; CDR2 reads SNEGSKA (reference sequence). The V gene end was trimmed by 6 bases and the J gene end by 2 bases; junction bases not matched to a gene: 6. This clonotype has a handful of counts. Its specificity is not known. TCRdb reprocessed the RACE reads with MiXCR, giving one entry per CDR3 protein. The sample records about 52,000 distinct CDR3 sequences, 9.9% being singletons. Described time point: patch test 3, about 24 weeks after DPC sensitization. As for treatment: therapeutic diphenylcyclopropenone sensitization with weekly scalp DPC.

The TCR comes from a woman aged 40 to 50 with alopecia areata. Some clones in this sample may be carry-over from other donors' samples. The V call is TRBV20-1, the J call TRBJ1-5, with 8 bases identical to TRBD1. The source was whole blood, collected in connection with sensitization to the hapten diphenylcyclopropenone (DPC). CDR3 DNA sequence: TGCAGTGCCCAACAGGGACAGGGCAATCAGCCCCAGCATTTT. It specifies CSAQQGQGNQPQHF.